Shown below are 5 T cell receptor beta chains from a single sample sequenced in a study of blood T cells in healthy people across ages. With a J-beta primer mix and a sample-barcoded 5' primer, a second PCR ran about 7 to 11 cycles. TCRdb reanalysed the 5' RACE reads using MiXCR and keeps one entry per CDR3 protein. The table includes roughly 700,000 distinct CDR3 sequences, more than 40% detected once. Material: blood. These receptors all stem from a woman aged 60-75 years in good health.

This clonotype was recorded a few times. The chain employs TRBV15 and TRBJ1-4; no firm D call. This CDR3 has 13 residues. V was pared by 0 bases and J by 12 bases, with 11 bases between. CDR1 and CDR2 (germline): LNHNV, YYDKDF (reference sequence). The CDR3 here is CATSREGRRELFF. Here the CDR3 DNA reads TGTGCCACCAGCAGAGAAGGACGGAGGGAACTGTTTTTT.

This clonotype was detected a few times. The J gene is TRBJ2-7, the V gene TRBV7-2; TRBD2 matches at 8 bases. With the DNA end fitting TRBJ2-5 better, the J assignment may be wrong. The V gene's germline CDR1 is SGHTA and CDR2 FQGNSA. This CDR3 comprises 15 residues. The CDR3 sequence is CASSLVGAGVETQYF. The CDR3 DNA sequence: TGTGCCAGCAGCTTAGTTGGAGCGGGAGTCGAGACCCAGTACTTC.

The chain carries TRBV7-2 and TRBJ2-5, with D unclear. Trimming stripped 8 bases from V and 1 base from J, with 11 bases between. The V gene's germline CDR1 is SGHTA and CDR2 FQGNSA. The CDR3 totals 13 residues. CDR3 DNA sequence: TGTGCCAGCGGACGGAGAACCCAAGAGACCCAGTACTTC. Translating it yields CASGRRTQETQYF.

This clonotype was seen only once. The chain combines TRBV12-3 or TRBV12-4 with TRBJ2-1; D might be TRBD1 or TRBD2, each matching 5 bases. Deletions cut 6 bases from V and 0 bases from J, with 12 bases between. The CDR3 extends over 15 amino acids. The CDR3 loop reads CASRSGTDSYNEQFF. The CDR3 DNA is TGTGCCAGCAGGTCCGGGACCGACTCCTACAATGAGCAGTTCTTC.

This clonotype was recorded at least ten times. The chain carries TRBV7-9 and TRBJ2-3, with TRBD2 identical over 12 bases. Germline CDR1 and CDR2: SEHNR and FQNEAQ (reference sequence). Trimming took 7 bases from V and 4 from J; bases not matched to a gene: 3. The CDR3 is 14 amino acids. The CDR3 protein is CASTGTSGPDTQYF. The DNA for the CDR3 is TGTGCCAGCACCGGGACTAGCGGGCCAGATACGCAGTATTTT.